The 18 T cell receptor beta chains below come from one sample, sequenced in a study of blood T cell repertoires in COVID-19. Sequenced by immunoSEQ multiplex PCR; TCRdb stores in-frame clones only, minus some. The data show under 150,000 clones, roughly 80% seen once. The sequencing sample was made of peripheral blood. The receptor set was obtained from a human donor with acute or convalescent COVID-19. The donor label of this sample is uncertain.

The chain is built from TRBV2 and TRBJ1-1; 9 nucleotides align to TRBD1. The germline CDR1 and CDR2 sequences are SNHLY and FYNNEI. J gave up 5 bases and V 7 bases, and 11 bases lay outside the gene matches. This CDR3 contains 15 residues. CDR3 protein: CASIPQGAKGTEAFF. The CDR3 region has the DNA TGTGCCAGCATCCCACAGGGGGCGAAAGGAACTGAAGCTTTCTTT.

The chain links TRBV19 to TRBJ1-5; D perhaps matches TRBD1 (5 bases). Per germline, CDR1 LNHDA and CDR2 SQIVND (reference sequence). The V end lost 8 bases, the J end lost 6 bases, and 20 bases lay between the germline ends. The CDR3 length is 15 residues. CDR3 sequence reads: CASLPREGLGQPQHF. CDR3 nucleotides: TGTGCCAGTTTACCCAGGGAAGGGCTTGGTCAGCCCCAGCATTTT.

The rearrangement uses TRBV27 and TRBJ1-6; unclear D gene. The V and J ends lost 6 bases and 7 bases respectively, with 16 bases between them. CDR3 length: 15 residues. Germline V gene lookup returns CDR1 MNHEY and CDR2 SMNVEV (reference sequence). The CDR3 DNA reads as TGTGCCAGCAGCCCAACAGCTTTTGGGAATTCACCCCTCCACTTT. This codes for CASSPTAFGNSPLHF.

The chain employs TRBV6-5 and TRBJ1-2; 9 bases map to TRBD1. CDR3 size: 12 residues. Germline V gene lookup returns CDR1 MNHEY and CDR2 SVGAGI. Trimming removed 6 bases from V and 7 bases from J; junction bases left unmatched: 3. The CDR3 protein is CASRGQGSGYTF. As DNA, the CDR3 is TGTGCCAGCAGGGGACAGGGCTCTGGCTACACCTTC.

Note on this clone: Other DNA sequences in this sample translate to the same CDR3. This chain links TRBV14 with TRBJ1-1, with a possible D match to TRBD1 (5 bases). The CDR3 totals 12 residues. CDR1 and CDR2 (germline): SGHDN, FVKESK. The V end was cut by 2 bases, the J end by 4 bases, with 5 bases between. CDR3 residues: CASSQRGTEAFF. CDR3 coding DNA: TGTGCCAGCAGCCAAAGGGGCACTGAAGCTTTCTTT.

This clone was seen a handful of times. The chain joins TRBV20-1 to TRBJ2-5; D call uncertain. V dropped 3 bases and J dropped 4 bases, with 12 bases sitting between them. The CDR3 is 13 residues long. Germline V gene data show CDR1 as DFQATT and CDR2 as SNEGSKA (reference sequence). The CDR3 sequence: CSASPPERETQYF. The CDR3 nucleotides are TGCAGTGCTAGTCCCCCAGAAAGAGAGACCCAGTACTTC.

This clone was recorded a few times. CDR3 DNA sequence: TGCAGCGTCAGGGACTATATCTATGGCTACACCTTC. Protein sequence: CSVRDYIYGYTF. This chain joins TRBV29-1 and TRBJ1-2; tentative D call: TRBD1 (5 bases). CDR3 length: 12 amino acids. Germline CDR1 is SQVTM and CDR2 is ANQGSEA. V was clipped by 6 bases and J by 4 bases, with 12 bases between them.

J is TRBJ1-1 and V is TRBV29-1; D gene uncertain. Germline V lookup: CDR1 SQVTM, CDR2 ANQGSEA. There are 13 residues in the CDR3. V was clipped by 3 bases and J by 4 bases, with 12 bases between them. CDR3 nucleotides: TGCAGCGTTGATTGGCAGGATGGCACTGAAGCTTTCTTT. Protein product: CSVDWQDGTEAFF.

This chain links TRBV19 with TRBJ1-5, with no clear D. Trimming shortened V by 6 bases and J by 2 bases, and 20 bases separated the two germline ends. There are 17 residues in the CDR3. Germline V gives CDR1 LNHDA, CDR2 SQIVND (reference sequence). CDR3 nucleotide sequence: TGTGCCAGTAGACCGCTTTACAGCCAGGCCGGCAATCAGCCCCAGCATTTT. It encodes CASRPLYSQAGNQPQHF.

The chain employs TRBV18 and TRBJ2-2; 7 bases agree with TRBD1. Germline values: CDR1 KGHSH, CDR2 LQKENI. Unmatched junction bases numbered 9, after V lost 5 bases and J lost 6 bases. This CDR3 is 15 amino acids long. CDR3 sequence (DNA): TGTGCCAGCTCATTGACAGGGACACATCCCGGGGAGCTGTTTTTT. It yields the protein CASSLTGTHPGELFF. Complete variable domain (other parts from reference TRBV18 and TRBJ2-2): NAGVMQNPRHLVRRRGQEARLRCSPMKGHSHVYWYRQLPEEGLKFMVYLQKENIIDESGMPKERFSAEFPKEGPSILRIQQVVRGDSAAYFCASSLTGTHPGELFFGEGSRLTVL.

This clone was recorded only once. The rearrangement links TRBV7-9 to TRBJ2-1; 7 nucleotides align to TRBD2. V lost 6 bases, J lost 1 base, and 15 bases stayed unmatched. This CDR3 spans 18 amino acids. CDR1 is SEHNR, CDR2 FQNEAQ, per germline (reference sequence). CDR3 DNA sequence: TGTGCCAGCAGTTCCAACCTTGGGGGGGGGATATCCTACAATGAGCAGTTCTTC. It is translated as CASSSNLGGGISYNEQFF.

This rearrangement joins TRBV2 to TRBJ1-1, with D unresolved. The CDR3 is made up of 17 amino acids. Trimming cost V 1 base and J 0 bases, with 15 bases left between them. CDR1 and CDR2 from the germline V gene are SNHLY and FYNNEI. CDR3 sequence (DNA): TGTGCCAGCAGTGAAGAGGAGGGCAGATCGATGAACACTGAAGCTTTCTTT. Protein product: CASSEEEGRSMNTEAFF.

This chain connects TRBV5-1 to TRBJ1-2, with D tentatively TRBD1 (5 bases). This CDR3 has 14 residues. Deletions cut 4 bases from V and 3 bases from J, with 13 bases between. Germline V gene data show CDR1 as SGHRS and CDR2 as YFSETQ. The DNA of the CDR3 is TGCGCCAGCAGCCTGGGGCCGGGAGACTATGGCTACACCTTC. It is translated as CASSLGPGDYGYTF.

In regard to this clone: Other nucleotide sequences from this sample produce the same CDR3. V gene TRBV9 combines with J gene TRBJ1-1; TRBD1 matches 9 bases. The CDR3 is made up of 13 amino acids. Germline V CDR1 and CDR2: SGDLS, YYNGEE. V gave up 2 bases and J gave up 5 bases; unmatched junction bases: 1. The CDR3 sequence: CASSVDRGTEAFF. The CDR3 DNA sequence: TGTGCCAGCAGCGTGGACAGGGGAACTGAAGCTTTCTTT.

The chain recombines TRBV16 with TRBJ1-2; TRBD1 agrees at 7 bases. V trimming: 0 bases; J trimming: 4 bases; junction bases outside the gene matches: 8. CDR1 and CDR2 from the germline V gene are KGHSY and FQNENV. This CDR3 spans 16 amino acids. The CDR3 DNA follows: TGTGCCAGCAGCCAATCACCGAAGAGACAGGGCTATGGCTACACCTTC. This codes for CASSQSPKRQGYGYTF.

The V gene is TRBV19, the J gene TRBJ1-2, with D tentatively TRBD1 (5 bases). Germline-derived CDR1 and CDR2 are LNHDA and SQIVND (reference sequence). Between the trimmed V and J ends, which lost 5 bases and 4 bases, there was a span of 8 bases. The length of the CDR3 is 12 residues. CDR3 in amino acids: CASSLDSYGYTF. The CDR3 coding sequence is TGTGCCAGTAGTCTCGACAGCTATGGCTACACCTTC.

This clone was counted between two and nine times. The chain couples TRBV14 to TRBJ2-7, with 7 bases identical to TRBD1. Per germline, CDR1 SGHDN and CDR2 FVKESK. This CDR3 has 15 amino acids. J lost 1 base, V lost 2 bases, and 5 bases had no gene match. The CDR3 DNA is TGTGCCAGCAGCCAAACAGACAGGGCATCCTACGAGCAGTACTTC. Residues: CASSQTDRASYEQYF.

The chain joins TRBV7-9 to TRBJ1-1; maybe TRBD1 (5 bases). In germline, CDR1 is SEHNR, CDR2 FQNEAQ (reference sequence). This CDR3 has 17 residues. V was trimmed by 5 bases and J by 0 bases, leaving 19 bases between them. DNA of the CDR3: TGTGCCAGCAGCGGTGGGGCAGAGCCTTCCATGAACACTGAAGCTTTCTTT. The encoded protein is CASSGGAEPSMNTEAFF.